Listed below are T cell receptor beta chains from one sample, sequenced in a study of tumor-infiltrating lymphocytes in primary liver carcinoma. Each CDR3 protein gets one entry after TCRdb re-called the multiplex PCR reads with MiXCR. The data hold approximately 120,000 distinct CDR3 sequences, with 64% observed a single time. Sequenced: liver tumor tissue from sampling region 3. The origin of the receptors is a woman between 55 and 75 years old with primary liver carcinoma and hepatitis B virus infection. Each CDR3 is given with its conserved first and last residue. The D gene is left open where the match is weak. The listing skips clone size in some rows; elsewhere it reads once, few, many or a size class.

CASSQRQGFGDTQYF	TGTGCCAGCAGCCAAAGACAGGGGTTCGGAGATACGCAGTATTTT	many	TRBV14	TRBJ2-3	TRBD1
CASSPFLESVDTQYF	TGTGCCAGCAGCCCTTTCTTGGAAAGCGTAGATACGCAGTATTTT	.	TRBV11-2	TRBJ2-3	.
CASSRTPRGGTQYF	TGTGCCAGCAGCCGGACCCCGAGGGGAGGTACGCAGTATTTT	few	TRBV28	TRBJ2-3	.
CASTRTGDGSEAFF	TGTGCCAGCACCCGGACAGGCGACGGGTCTGAAGCTTTCTTT	many	TRBV6-1	TRBJ1-1	TRBD1
CASSLVGGLVSKEQFF	TGTGCCAGCAGCTTAGTGGGTGGTTTAGTGTCCAAAGAGCAGTTCTTC	.	TRBV11-3	TRBJ2-1	.
CASDLSAGRGQETQYF	TGTGCCAGCGACTTAAGTGCGGGTCGAGGGCAGGAGACCCAGTACTTC	.	TRBV11-2	TRBJ2-5	.
CASSYFGGGTEAFF	TGTGCCAGCAGTTACTTCGGAGGGGGCACTGAAGCTTTCTTT	medium-sized	TRBV6-5	TRBJ1-1	.
CASSLRTGGAGFSNQPQHF	TGTGCCAGCAGTCTTCGTACAGGGGGCGCTGGGTTCAGCAATCAGCCCCAGCATTTT	.	TRBV2	TRBJ1-5	TRBD1
CSVGEDRNQPQHF	TGCAGCGTTGGGGAAGATAGAAATCAGCCCCAGCATTTT	.	TRBV29-1	TRBJ1-5	.
CASSLTSERTNSEQYF	TGCGCCAGTAGCTTGACTAGCGAGAGGACCAACTCCGAGCAGTACTTC	.	TRBV5-1	TRBJ2-7	TRBD2
CASSGVGDEQFF	TGTGCCAGCAGTGGGGTGGGAGATGAGCAGTTCTTC	.	TRBV2	TRBJ2-1	.
CASLESRNNYGYTF	TGTGCCAGCCTTGAATCCAGGAATAACTATGGCTACACCTTC	many	TRBV28	TRBJ1-2	.
CASNSRDRGANEQFF	TGTGCCAGCAACTCCCGGGACAGGGGTGCAAATGAGCAGTTCTTC	.	TRBV6-1	TRBJ2-1	TRBD1
CASSLESTYYGYTF	TGTGCCAGTAGCTTAGAGTCTACTTACTATGGCTACACCTTC	.	TRBV11-2	TRBJ1-2	.
CASSLASRRTEAFF	TGTGCCAGCAGCTTAGCGAGCAGGAGAACTGAAGCTTTCTTT	few	TRBV11-2	TRBJ1-1	.
CTIRETSAYEQFF	TGTACCATCAGAGAGACTAGCGCCTACGAGCAGTTCTTC	.	TRBV10-3	TRBJ2-1	TRBD2
CGSSLRQKVIF	TGTGGCAGCAGTTTGCGGCAGAAAGTTATCTTT	.	TRBV12-3/TRBV12-4	TRBJ1-1	.
CTSSLRLAEYQETQYF	TGTACCAGCAGCTTACGACTAGCAGAGTACCAAGAGACCCAGTATTTC	.	TRBV11-2	TRBJ2-5	TRBD2
CSVYRLEAQYF	TGCAGCGTTTACAGGCTTGAGGCCCAGTACTTC	.	TRBV29-1	TRBJ2-5	.
CASSAQLAGGSTRYF	TGTGCCAGCAGCGCCCAACTAGCGGGAGGGAGTACGCGGTATTTT	.	TRBV11-2	TRBJ2-3	TRBD2
CGVARLAGDGEQSF	TGCGGCGTTGCTAGGCTAGCGGGAGACGGTGAGCAGTCCTTC	.	TRBV29-1	TRBJ2-1	TRBD2
CVSSTITDTQYF	TGCGTCAGCAGTACGATAACAGATACGCAGTATTTT	.	TRBV28	TRBJ2-3	.
CASSPTRAGHYF	TGTGCCAGCAGCCCTACGCGGGCGGGGCACTACTTC	.	TRBV28	TRBJ2-7	.
CASSFGGTDTQYF	TGTGCCAGCAGCTTCGGAGGCACAGATACGCAGTATTTT	many	TRBV7-8	TRBJ2-3	.
CASSRTREGYTF	TGTGCCAGCTCCCGGACGAGGGAGGGCTACACCTTC	few	TRBV6-6	TRBJ1-2	.
CASSDDGGSNQPQHF	TGTGCCAGCAGTGATGACGGAGGGAGTAATCAGCCCCAGCATTTT	.	TRBV6-1	TRBJ1-5	.
CASRGTGGVRYQDTQYF	TGTGCCAGCAGAGGGACGGGCGGGGTGCGGTACCAAGATACCCAGTACTTC	.	TRBV28	TRBJ2-5	.
CASSRNPRASDTQYF	TGTGCCAGCAGCCGAAACCCGAGGGCGTCAGATACGCAGTATTTT	.	TRBV7-9	TRBJ2-3	.
CASSVTASGSTDTQYF	TGTGCCAGCAGCGTAACGGCTAGCGGGAGCACAGATACGCAGTATTTT	.	TRBV9	TRBJ2-3	TRBD2
CPSSMGLPTDTRYF	TGTCCCAGCAGCATGGGGCTTCCCACTGATACGCGGTATTTT	once	TRBV11-2	TRBJ2-3	.
CSLEFRGDIGETQYF	TGCAGCCTTGAATTCAGGGGGGATATTGGAGAGACCCAGTACTTC	.	TRBV29-1	TRBJ2-5	.
CASSSRGGRNTDAQYF	TGTGCCAGCAGCTCCCGTGGCGGGAGAAACACAGATGCGCAGTATTTT	.	TRBV7-9	TRBJ2-3	TRBD2
CASSLFLCELFF	TGTGCCAGCAGCCTATTTCTCTGTGAGCTATTCTTC	.	TRBV11-2	TRBJ2-1	.
CASSFGGTGSSTGELFF	TGTGCCAGCAGCTTCGGGGGGACAGGGAGTTCCACCGGGGAGCTGTTTTTT	many	TRBV28	TRBJ2-2	TRBD1
CASNRVIGTGELFF	TGCGCCAGCAACAGGGTGATCGGCACCGGGGAGCTGTTTTTT	.	TRBV5-1	TRBJ2-2	.
CASSLAPTDRGHHSNQPQHF	TGTGCCAGCAGCTTGGCCCCTACAGACAGGGGGCACCATAGCAATCAGCCCCAGCATTTT	.	TRBV5-8	TRBJ1-5	TRBD1
CASTLDPIRTLHYGYTF	TGTGCCAGCACCTTAGATCCGATCAGGACGCTGCACTATGGCTACACCTTC	.	TRBV11-2	TRBJ1-2	.
CASSRDAWSSYVQYF	TGTGCCAGCAGCAGGGACGCCTGGAGCTCCTACGTGCAGTACTTC	.	TRBV7-9	TRBJ2-7	.
CSAPERRGLEGSGELFF	TGCAGTGCCCCCGAAAGGAGGGGACTAGAAGGGTCCGGGGAGCTGTTTTTT	.	TRBV20-1	TRBJ2-2	TRBD2
CAISEDLVSGYEQYF	TGTGCCATCAGTGAGGACCTGGTCTCGGGCTACGAGCAGTACTTC	.	TRBV11-1	TRBJ2-7	.
CAIRGLAGATQYF	TGTGCCATCAGGGGACTAGCGGGGGCTACGCAGTATTTT	.	TRBV10-3	TRBJ2-3	TRBD2
CASSHLDGPRTNEKLLF	TGTGCCAGCAGCCATTTGGACGGCCCTCGGACTAATGAAAAACTGCTTTTT	.	TRBV28	TRBJ1-4	.
CAISFLYNEQFF	TGTGCCATCAGTTTTTTGTACAATGAGCAGTTCTTC	.	TRBV28	TRBJ2-1	.
CSVHSGQLGSGANVLTF	TGCAGCGTCCACTCCGGGCAGCTTGGCTCTGGGGCCAACGTCCTGACTTTC	once	TRBV29-1	TRBJ2-6	.
CSAPRPQGNSPLHF	TGCAGTGCTCCCCGACCCCAGGGGAATTCACCCCTCCACTTT	.	TRBV20-1	TRBJ1-6	.
CVSSPPGQGIAYF	TGCGTCAGCAGTCCACCGGGACAGGGTATTGCGTATTTT	.	TRBV5-1	TRBJ2-3	TRBD1
CASSLSLEQTQYF	TGTGCCAGCAGTTTGTCTTTGGAGCAGACCCAGTACTTC	many	TRBV12-3/TRBV12-4	TRBJ2-5	.
CASSEPGQLAKSIQYF	TGTGCCAGCAGTGAACCGGGACAGCTAGCCAAAAGCATTCAGTACTTC	.	TRBV6-1	TRBJ2-4	TRBD1
CARSFADRAPGTQYF	TGTGCCAGGAGCTTCGCTGACAGGGCCCCCGGGACCCAGTACTTC	.	TRBV5-5	TRBJ2-5	TRBD1
CASSLDSYSNQLRHF	TGTGCCAGCAGCTTGGACAGTTATAGCAATCAGCTCCGGCATTTT	.	TRBV6-1	TRBJ1-5	.
CASSPWTGELSF	TGTGCCAGCAGTCCTTGGACCGGGGAGCTGTCTTTT	.	TRBV28	TRBJ2-2	.
CASRYSRQGRTYDQYF	TGTGCCAGCCGTTACTCGAGACAGGGGCGGACATACGATCAGTACTTC	.	TRBV6-5	TRBJ2-7	TRBD1
CSVGTGLNQPQYF	TGCAGCGTTGGGACGGGGCTGAATCAGCCCCAGTATTTT	.	TRBV29-1	TRBJ2-3	.